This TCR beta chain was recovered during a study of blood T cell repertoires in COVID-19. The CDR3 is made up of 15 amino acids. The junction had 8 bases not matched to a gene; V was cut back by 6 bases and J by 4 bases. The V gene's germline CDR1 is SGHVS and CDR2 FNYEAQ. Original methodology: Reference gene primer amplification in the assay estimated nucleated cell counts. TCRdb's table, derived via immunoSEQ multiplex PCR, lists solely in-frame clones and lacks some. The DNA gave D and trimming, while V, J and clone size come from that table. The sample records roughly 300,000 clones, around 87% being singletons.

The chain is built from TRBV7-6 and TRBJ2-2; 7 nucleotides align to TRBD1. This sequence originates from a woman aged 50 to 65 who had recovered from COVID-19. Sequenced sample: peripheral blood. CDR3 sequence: CASSMMTGSTGELFF. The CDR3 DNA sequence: TGTGCCAGCAGTATGATGACAGGGAGCACCGGGGAGCTGTTTTTT.